These 17 T cell receptor beta chains were sequenced from one sample in a study of CD8+CD57+ T cells in acquired aplastic anemia. The sequenced patients had an expansion of CD8+CD57+ cells seen by flow cytometry. The template used for profiling TCR beta VDJ and CDR3 was genomic DNA. MiXCR, run by TCRdb on the reads, gives a single entry per CDR3 protein. The table shows under 150,000 distinct CDR3 sequences, with approximately 36% occurring only once. The sequenced sample was sorted CD4+, CD8+, or CD8+CD57+ T cells (not recorded which) from PBMCs. All receptors derive from a human donor with aplastic anemia.

The rearrangement links TRBV25-1 to TRBJ1-2, with 10 bases that match TRBD1. The CDR3 spans 15 residues. Germline V gene lookup returns CDR1 MGHDK and CDR2 SYGVNS. V shed 5 bases and J 3 bases; nucleotides not matched to a gene: 6. CDR3: CASSYGTGAHYGYTF. DNA of the CDR3: TGTGCCAGCAGTTACGGGACAGGGGCCCACTATGGCTACACCTTC.

The chain uses TRBV10-3 and TRBJ2-1; 7 bases match TRBD1. The CDR3 has 13 amino acids. Trimming at V came to 8 bases and at J to 8 bases, leaving 9 bases not matched to a gene. CDR1 and CDR2 from the germline V gene are ENHRY and SYGVKD. CDR3 DNA: TGTGCCATCGCCGAAGAGGGGGCTTATGAGCAGTTCTTC. Protein product: CAIAEEGAYEQFF.

This clonotype has a handful of counts. A much larger clone lies one base from this, so it may be a read error. The chain uses TRBV19 and TRBJ1-1; TRBD1 might be the D (6 bases). The V gene's germline CDR1 is LNHDA and CDR2 SQIVND (reference sequence). The CDR3 contains 12 residues. CDR3 DNA: TGTGCCGGTAGTTCGACAGGAATATGGGCTTTCTTT. It encodes CAGSSTGIWAFF.

This clonotype was detected many times. The chain employs TRBV5-1 and TRBJ1-2; D gene ambiguous. Germline V gene sequence: CDR1 SGHRS, CDR2 YFSETQ. V lost 2 bases and J 8 bases, leaving 13 bases between the germline ends. There are 13 residues in the CDR3. The CDR3 DNA sequence: TGCGCCAGCAGCTTAGCCAAAAGGAGGGGCTACACCTTC. It encodes CASSLAKRRGYTF.

In its sample, this clonotype was seen a few times. The J gene is TRBJ2-5, the V gene TRBV29-1, with a possible D match to TRBD2 (7 bases). V gave up 6 bases and J gave up 5 bases, with 19 bases separating them. Germline lookup yields CDR1 SQVTM and CDR2 ANQGSEA. The CDR3 extends over 14 amino acids. CDR3 in amino acids: CSVGPTGGGETQYF. The CDR3 DNA reads TGCAGCGTAGGGCCCACGGGGGGCGGGGAGACCCAGTACTTC.

The CDR3 DNA reads as TGTGCCAGCACCGCAGCGGGACTAGCGGGGGGCGGAGCCGAGCAGTACTTC. The encoded protein is CASTAAGLAGGGAEQYF. The chain joins TRBV3-1 to TRBJ2-7; 15 bases align to TRBD2. Trimming at V came to 7 bases and at J to 6 bases, leaving 13 bases not matched to a gene. The CDR3 is 17 residues long. The germline CDR1 and CDR2 sequences are LGHDT and YNNKEL (reference sequence).

The chain employs TRBV6-1 and TRBJ2-3; 8 bases agree with TRBD2. Germline V gene lookup returns CDR1 MNHNS and CDR2 SASEGT. The CDR3 covers 14 residues. V trimming: 5 bases; J trimming: 4 bases; junction bases outside the gene matches: 5. The CDR3 here is CASSRGLVSDTQYF. In DNA form, the CDR3 reads TGTGCCAGCAGTCGGGGACTAGTGTCAGATACGCAGTATTTT.

This clonotype has a count of ten or more. This chain uses TRBV24-1 with TRBJ1-2; 10 bases agree with TRBD1. The CDR3 spans 13 residues. Trimming at V came to 3 bases and at J to 8 bases, leaving 2 bases not matched to a gene. Germline V gene lookup returns CDR1 KGHDR and CDR2 SFDVKD. The CDR3 sequence is CATSDGTGEGYTF. The CDR3 DNA follows: TGTGCCACCAGTGATGGGACAGGGGAGGGCTACACCTTC.

This clonotype was counted only a few times. The chain recombines TRBV20-1 with TRBJ2-7; 7 positions match TRBD1. J was trimmed by 3 bases and V by 2 bases; bases with no gene match: 1. The germline CDR1 and CDR2 sequences are DFQATT and SNEGSKA (reference sequence). CDR3 length: 12 amino acids. CDR3 sequence (DNA): TGCAGTGCTAGAAGGGACAGCTACGAGCAGTACTTC. It translates to CSARRDSYEQYF.

The sample holds a few counts of this clonotype. Being one base from a much bigger clone, this may be a read error. The chain is built from TRBV7-2 and TRBJ2-5; D not certain. The CDR3 length is 13 residues. Germline CDR1 SGHTA, CDR2 FQGNSA. V gave up 6 bases and J gave up 0 bases, with 8 bases separating them. This CDR3 reads CASRERDQETQYF. The CDR3 DNA sequence: TGTGCCAGCAGGGAACGGGACCAAGAGACCCAGTACTTC.

V gene TRBV29-1 combines with J gene TRBJ1-2; TRBD1 matches at 7 bases. Germline CDR1 and CDR2: SQVTM and ANQGSEA. This CDR3 has 12 residues. V was pared by 7 bases and J by 5 bases, with 7 bases of the junction left unmatched. In DNA, the CDR3 is TGCAGCGCCGGACAGGTCTTGTATGGCTACACCTTC. Residues: CSAGQVLYGYTF.

This chain joins TRBV10-3 and TRBJ1-3, with D possibly being TRBD1 (5 bases). The CDR3 is made up of 12 amino acids. V lost 10 bases to trimming and J lost 1 base, with 8 bases between them. The germline gives CDR1 ENHRY, CDR2 SYGVKD. This chain's CDR3 is CATQGSGNTIYF. The CDR3 coding sequence is TGTGCCACCCAGGGTTCTGGAAACACCATATATTTT.

The sample holds many counts of this clonotype. The chain uses TRBV12-3 or TRBV12-4 and TRBJ1-5, with 12 bases that match TRBD1. The CDR3 consists of 15 residues. V lost 6 bases, J lost 6 bases, and 6 bases stayed unmatched. The CDR3 nucleotides read TGTGCCAGCAGCCCAGGGACAGGGGGCGGTCAGCCCCAGCATTTT. Encoded protein: CASSPGTGGGQPQHF.

The rearrangement links TRBV12-5 to TRBJ2-1; the D is unclear. Deletions cut 5 bases from V and 9 bases from J, with 11 bases between. The CDR3 covers 12 residues. Germline CDR1 and CDR2: LGHNT and FRNRAP. CDR3 protein: CASGPATGEQFF. The CDR3 DNA sequence: TGTGCTAGTGGTCCCGCGACCGGTGAGCAGTTCTTC.

The chain is built from TRBV20-1 and TRBJ1-6; D ambiguous. Germline CDR1 DFQATT, CDR2 SNEGSKA (reference sequence). The CDR3 has 15 residues. Trimming left V 3 bases short and J 3 bases short, with 12 bases between. The CDR3 DNA sequence: TGCAGTGCTAGGAGAGGGTTCGGCTATAATTCACCCCTCCACTTT. The encoded protein is CSARRGFGYNSPLHF.

This clonotype appeared many times. This chain links TRBV7-9 with TRBJ2-2; either TRBD1 or TRBD2 may supply D (5 bases each). The CDR3 runs to 13 residues. Trimming took off 4 bases at V and 6 bases at J, with 9 bases between the two ends. CDR1 and CDR2 (germline): SEHNR, FQNEAQ (reference sequence). The DNA for the CDR3 is TGTGCCAGCAGCTGGGACGTCGCCGGGGAGCTGTTTTTT. Translated: CASSWDVAGELFF. The complete variable domain, with remaining parts taken from reference TRBV7-9 and TRBJ2-2, reads DTGVSQNPRHKITKRGQNVTFRCDPISEHNRLYWYRQTLGQGPEFLTYFQNEAQLEKSRLLSDRFSAERPKGSFSTLEIQRTEQGDSAMYLCASSWDVAGELFFGEGSRLTVL.

This clonotype was seen many times. The chain carries TRBV28 and TRBJ1-5; 9 nucleotides align to TRBD1. V lost 5 bases and J lost 7; bases outside the gene matches: 6. Per the germline V gene, CDR1 is MDHEN and CDR2 is SYDVKM. The CDR3 is 14 amino acids. CDR3: CASSEGQGGQPQHF. The CDR3 coding sequence is TGTGCCAGCAGTGAGGGACAGGGTGGGCAGCCCCAGCATTTT.